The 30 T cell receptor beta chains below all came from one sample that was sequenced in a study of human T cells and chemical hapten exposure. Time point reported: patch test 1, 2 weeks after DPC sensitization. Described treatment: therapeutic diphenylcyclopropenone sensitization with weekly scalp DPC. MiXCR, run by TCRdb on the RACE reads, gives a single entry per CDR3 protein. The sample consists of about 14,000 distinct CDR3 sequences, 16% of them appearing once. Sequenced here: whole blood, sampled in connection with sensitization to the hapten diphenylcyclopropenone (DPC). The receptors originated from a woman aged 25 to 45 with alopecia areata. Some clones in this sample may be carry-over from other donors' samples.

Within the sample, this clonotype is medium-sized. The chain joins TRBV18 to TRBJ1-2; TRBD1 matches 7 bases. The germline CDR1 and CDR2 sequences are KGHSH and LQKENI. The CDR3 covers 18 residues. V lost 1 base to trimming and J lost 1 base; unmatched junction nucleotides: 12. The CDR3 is CASSPLAPQGSLNYGYTF. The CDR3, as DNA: TGTGCCAGCTCACCACTCGCGCCACAGGGGTCCCTTAACTATGGCTACACCTTC.

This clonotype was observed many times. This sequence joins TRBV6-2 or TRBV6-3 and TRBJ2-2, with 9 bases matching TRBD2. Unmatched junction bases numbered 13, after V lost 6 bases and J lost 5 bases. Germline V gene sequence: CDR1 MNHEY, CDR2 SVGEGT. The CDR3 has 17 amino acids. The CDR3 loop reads CASRSLGGGRGTGELFF. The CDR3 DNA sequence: TGTGCCAGCAGATCTTTAGGAGGCGGGAGGGGAACCGGGGAGCTGTTTTTT.

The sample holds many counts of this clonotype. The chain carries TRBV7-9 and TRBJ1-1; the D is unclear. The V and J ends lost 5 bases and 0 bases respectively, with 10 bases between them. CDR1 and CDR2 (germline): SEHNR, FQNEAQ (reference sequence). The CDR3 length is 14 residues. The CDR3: CASSNLAMNTEAFF. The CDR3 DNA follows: TGTGCCAGCAGCAACCTTGCGATGAACACTGAAGCTTTCTTT. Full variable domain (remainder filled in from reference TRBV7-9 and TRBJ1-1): DTGVSQNPRHKITKRGQNVTFRCDPISEHNRLYWYRQTLGQGPEFLTYFQNEAQLEKSRLLSDRFSAERPKGSFSTLEIQRTEQGDSAMYLCASSNLAMNTEAFFGQGTRLTVV.

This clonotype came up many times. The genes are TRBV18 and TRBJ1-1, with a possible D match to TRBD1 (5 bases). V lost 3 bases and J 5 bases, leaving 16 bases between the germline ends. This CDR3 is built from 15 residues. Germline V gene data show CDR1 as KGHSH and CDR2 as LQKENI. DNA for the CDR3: TGTGCCAGCTCACCCACGTTTGGGACCAGTACTGAAGCTTTCTTT. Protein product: CASSPTFGTSTEAFF.

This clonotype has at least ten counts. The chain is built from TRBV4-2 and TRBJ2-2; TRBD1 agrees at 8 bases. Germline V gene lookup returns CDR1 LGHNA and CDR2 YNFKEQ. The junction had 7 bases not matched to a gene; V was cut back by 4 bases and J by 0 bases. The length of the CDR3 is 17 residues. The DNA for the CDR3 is TGTGCCAGCAGCCTCGGTACGGGACAGGCGAACACCGGGGAGCTGTTTTTT. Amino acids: CASSLGTGQANTGELFF.

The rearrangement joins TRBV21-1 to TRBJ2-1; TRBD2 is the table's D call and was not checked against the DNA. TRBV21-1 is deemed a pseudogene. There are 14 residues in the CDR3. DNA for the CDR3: TGTGCCAGCAGCAAAGGAGGGACTAACAATGAGCAGTTCTTC. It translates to CASSKGGTNNEQFF.

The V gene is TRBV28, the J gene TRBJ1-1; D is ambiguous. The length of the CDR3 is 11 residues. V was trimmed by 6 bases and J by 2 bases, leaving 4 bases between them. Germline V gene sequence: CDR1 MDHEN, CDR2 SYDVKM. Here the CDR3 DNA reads TGTGCCAGCAGCGTAAACACTGAAGCTTTCTTT. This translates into CASSVNTEAFF.

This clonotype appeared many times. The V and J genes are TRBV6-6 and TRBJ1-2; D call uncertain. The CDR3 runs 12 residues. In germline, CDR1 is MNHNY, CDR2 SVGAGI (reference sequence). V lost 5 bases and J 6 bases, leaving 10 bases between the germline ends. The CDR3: CASSQIANGYTF. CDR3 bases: TGTGCCAGCAGTCAGATTGCGAATGGCTACACCTTC.

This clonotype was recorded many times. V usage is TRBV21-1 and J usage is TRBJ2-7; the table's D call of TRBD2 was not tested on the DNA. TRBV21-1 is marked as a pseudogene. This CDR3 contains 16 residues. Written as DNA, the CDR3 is TGTGCCAGCAGCGAACGACTAGCGGGATCCTGTTACGAGCAGTACGTC. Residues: CASSERLAGSCYEQYV.

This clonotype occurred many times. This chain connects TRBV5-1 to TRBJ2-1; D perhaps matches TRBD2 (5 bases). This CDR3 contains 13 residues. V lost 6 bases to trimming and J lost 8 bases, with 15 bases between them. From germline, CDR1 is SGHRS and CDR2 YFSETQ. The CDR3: CASKYTSADEQFF. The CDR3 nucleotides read TGCGCCAGCAAATACACTAGTGCCGATGAGCAGTTCTTC.

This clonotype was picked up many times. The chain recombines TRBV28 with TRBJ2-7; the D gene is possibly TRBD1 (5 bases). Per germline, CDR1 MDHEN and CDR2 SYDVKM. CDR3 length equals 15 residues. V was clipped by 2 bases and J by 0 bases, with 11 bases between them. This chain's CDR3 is CASSLARVPSYEQYV. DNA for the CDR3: TGTGCCAGCAGTTTAGCCAGGGTTCCCTCCTACGAGCAGTACGTC.

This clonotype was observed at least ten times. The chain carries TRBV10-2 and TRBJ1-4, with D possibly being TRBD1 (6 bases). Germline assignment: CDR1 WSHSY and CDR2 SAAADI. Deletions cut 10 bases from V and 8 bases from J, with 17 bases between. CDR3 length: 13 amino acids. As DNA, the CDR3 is TGCGCCACCCAAGACAGGTCGGAGGAAAAACTGTTTTTT. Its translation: CATQDRSEEKLFF.

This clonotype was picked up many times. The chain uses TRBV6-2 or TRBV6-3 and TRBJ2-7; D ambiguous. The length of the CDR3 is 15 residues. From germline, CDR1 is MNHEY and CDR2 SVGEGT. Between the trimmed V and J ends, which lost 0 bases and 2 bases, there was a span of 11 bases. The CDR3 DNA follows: TGTGCCAGCAGTTACTCCACTTGGGTAGCCTACGAGCAGTACGTC. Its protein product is CASSYSTWVAYEQYV.

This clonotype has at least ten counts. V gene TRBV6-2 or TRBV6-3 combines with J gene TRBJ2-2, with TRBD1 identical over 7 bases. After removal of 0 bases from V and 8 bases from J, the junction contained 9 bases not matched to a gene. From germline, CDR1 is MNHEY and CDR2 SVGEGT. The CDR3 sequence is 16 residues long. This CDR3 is CASSYSNVPGQGELFF. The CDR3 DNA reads TGTGCCAGCAGTTACTCGAACGTGCCGGGACAGGGGGAGCTGTTTTTT.

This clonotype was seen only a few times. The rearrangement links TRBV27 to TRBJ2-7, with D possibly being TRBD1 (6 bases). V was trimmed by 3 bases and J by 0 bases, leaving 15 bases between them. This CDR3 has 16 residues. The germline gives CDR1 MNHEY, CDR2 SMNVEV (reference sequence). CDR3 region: CASSFDRDRYSYEQYF. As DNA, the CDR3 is TGTGCCAGCAGTTTCGACAGAGACAGGTACTCCTACGAGCAGTACTTC.

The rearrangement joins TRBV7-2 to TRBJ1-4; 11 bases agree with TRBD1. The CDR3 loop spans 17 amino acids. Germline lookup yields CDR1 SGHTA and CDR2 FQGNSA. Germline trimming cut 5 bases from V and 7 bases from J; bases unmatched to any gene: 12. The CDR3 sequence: CASSGRDRGYAREKLFF. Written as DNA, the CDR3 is TGTGCCAGCAGCGGCCGGGACAGGGGGTATGCGCGTGAAAAACTGTTTTTT.

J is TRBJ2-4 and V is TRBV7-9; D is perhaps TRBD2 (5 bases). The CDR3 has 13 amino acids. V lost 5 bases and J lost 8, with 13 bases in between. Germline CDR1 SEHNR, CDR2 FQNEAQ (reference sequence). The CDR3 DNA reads TGTGCCAGCAGCCCGGAACAGAGGGACATTCAGTACTTC. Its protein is CASSPEQRDIQYF. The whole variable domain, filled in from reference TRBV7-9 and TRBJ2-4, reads DTGVSQNPRHKITKRGQNVTFRCDPISEHNRLYWYRQTLGQGPEFLTYFQNEAQLEKSRLLSDRFSAERPKGSFSTLEIQRTEQGDSAMYLCASSPEQRDIQYFGAGTRLSVL.

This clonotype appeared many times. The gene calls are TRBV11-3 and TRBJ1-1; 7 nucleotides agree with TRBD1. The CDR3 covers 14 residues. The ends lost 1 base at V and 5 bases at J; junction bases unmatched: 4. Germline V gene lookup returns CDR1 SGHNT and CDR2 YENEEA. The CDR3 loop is CASSLAGGYTEAFF. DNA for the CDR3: TGTGCCAGCAGCTTAGCAGGGGGTTATACTGAAGCTTTCTTT. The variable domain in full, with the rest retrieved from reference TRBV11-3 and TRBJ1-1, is EAGVVQSPRYKIIEKKQPVAFWCNPISGHNTLYWYLQNLGQGPELLIRYENEEAVDDSQLPKDRFSAERLKGVDSTLKIQPAELGDSAVYLCASSLAGGYTEAFFGQGTRLTVV.

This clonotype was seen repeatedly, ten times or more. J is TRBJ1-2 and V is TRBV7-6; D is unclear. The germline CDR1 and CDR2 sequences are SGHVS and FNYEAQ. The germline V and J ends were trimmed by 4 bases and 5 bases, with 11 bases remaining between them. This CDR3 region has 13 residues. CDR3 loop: CASSSGPQYGYTF. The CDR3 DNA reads TGTGCCAGCAGCTCCGGACCTCAATATGGCTACACCTTC.

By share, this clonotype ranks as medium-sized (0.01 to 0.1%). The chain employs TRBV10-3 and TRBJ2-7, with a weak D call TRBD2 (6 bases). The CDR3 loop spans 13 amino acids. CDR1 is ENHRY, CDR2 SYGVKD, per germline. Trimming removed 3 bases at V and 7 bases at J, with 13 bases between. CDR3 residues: CAISDSGVREQYV. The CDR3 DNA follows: TGTGCCATCAGTGATTCGGGGGTCAGGGAGCAGTACGTC.

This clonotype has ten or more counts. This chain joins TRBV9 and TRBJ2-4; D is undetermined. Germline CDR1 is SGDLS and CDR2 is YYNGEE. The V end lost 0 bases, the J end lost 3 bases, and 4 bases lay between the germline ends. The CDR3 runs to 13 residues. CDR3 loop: CASSVDGKNIQYF. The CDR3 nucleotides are TGTGCCAGCAGCGTAGACGGCAAAAACATTCAGTACTTC.

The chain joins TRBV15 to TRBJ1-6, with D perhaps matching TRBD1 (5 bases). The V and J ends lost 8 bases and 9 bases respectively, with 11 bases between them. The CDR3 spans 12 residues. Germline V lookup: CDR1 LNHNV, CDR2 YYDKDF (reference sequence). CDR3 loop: CATSPGISPLHF. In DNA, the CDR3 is TGTGCCACCTCGCCAGGGATTTCACCCCTCCACTTT.

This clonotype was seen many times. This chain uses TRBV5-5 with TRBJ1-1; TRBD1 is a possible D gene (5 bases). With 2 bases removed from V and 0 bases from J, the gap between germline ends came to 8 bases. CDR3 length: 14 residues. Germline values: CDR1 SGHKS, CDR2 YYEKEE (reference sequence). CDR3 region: CASSLMTVNTEAFF. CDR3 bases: TGTGCCAGCAGCTTAATGACAGTGAACACTGAAGCTTTCTTT. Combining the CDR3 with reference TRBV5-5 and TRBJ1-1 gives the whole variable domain DAGVTQSPTHLIKTRGQQVTLRCSPISGHKSVSWYQQVLGQGPQFIFQYYEKEERGRGNFPDRFSARQFPNYSSELNVNALLLGDSALYLCASSLMTVNTEAFFGQGTRLTVV.

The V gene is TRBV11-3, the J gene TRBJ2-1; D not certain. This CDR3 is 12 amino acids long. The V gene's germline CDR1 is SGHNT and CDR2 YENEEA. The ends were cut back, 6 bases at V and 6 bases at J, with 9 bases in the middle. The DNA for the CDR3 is TGTGCCAGCAGGGATTCCAGCAATGAGCAGTTCTTC. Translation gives CASRDSSNEQFF.

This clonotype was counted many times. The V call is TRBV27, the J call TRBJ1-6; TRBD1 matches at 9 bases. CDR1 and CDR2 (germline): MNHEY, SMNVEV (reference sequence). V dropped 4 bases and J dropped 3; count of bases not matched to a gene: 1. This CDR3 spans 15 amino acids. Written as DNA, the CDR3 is TGTGCCAGCAGTTCGACAGGGGGCTATAATTCACCCCTCCACTTT. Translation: CASSSTGGYNSPLHF.

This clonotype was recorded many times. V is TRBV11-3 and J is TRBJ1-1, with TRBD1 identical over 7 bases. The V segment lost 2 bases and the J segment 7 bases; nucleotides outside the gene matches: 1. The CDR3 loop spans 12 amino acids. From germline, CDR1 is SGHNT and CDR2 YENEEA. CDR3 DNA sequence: TGTGCCAGCAGCTTAAGGGACAGTGAAGCTTTCTTT. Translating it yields CASSLRDSEAFF.

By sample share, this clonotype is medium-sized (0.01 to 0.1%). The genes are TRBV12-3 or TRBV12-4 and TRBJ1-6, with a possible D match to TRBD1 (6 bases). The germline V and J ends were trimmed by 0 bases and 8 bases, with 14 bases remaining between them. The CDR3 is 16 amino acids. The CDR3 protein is CASSLALGQGHSPLHF. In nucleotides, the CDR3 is TGTGCCAGCAGTTTAGCGCTTGGGCAGGGGCATTCACCCCTCCACTTT.

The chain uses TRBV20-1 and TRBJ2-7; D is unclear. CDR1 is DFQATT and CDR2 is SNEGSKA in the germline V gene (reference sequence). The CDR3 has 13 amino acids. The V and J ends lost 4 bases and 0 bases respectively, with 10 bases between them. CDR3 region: CSAIGFSSYEQYF. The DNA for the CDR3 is TGCAGTGCTATTGGGTTTAGCTCCTACGAGCAGTACTTC.

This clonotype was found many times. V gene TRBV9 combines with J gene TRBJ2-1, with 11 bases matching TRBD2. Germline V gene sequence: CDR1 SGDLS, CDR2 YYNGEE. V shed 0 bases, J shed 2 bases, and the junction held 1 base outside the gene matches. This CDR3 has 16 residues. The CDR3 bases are TGTGCCAGCAGCGTAGTTAGCGGGAGGGCCTACAATGAGCAGTTCTTC. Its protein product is CASSVVSGRAYNEQFF.

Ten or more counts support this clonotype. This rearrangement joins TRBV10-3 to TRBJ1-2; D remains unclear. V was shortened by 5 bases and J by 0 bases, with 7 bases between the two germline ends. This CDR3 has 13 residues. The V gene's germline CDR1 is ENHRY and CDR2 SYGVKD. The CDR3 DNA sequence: TGTGCCATCAGTACCCAGCCTAACTATGGCTACACCTTC. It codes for CAISTQPNYGYTF.